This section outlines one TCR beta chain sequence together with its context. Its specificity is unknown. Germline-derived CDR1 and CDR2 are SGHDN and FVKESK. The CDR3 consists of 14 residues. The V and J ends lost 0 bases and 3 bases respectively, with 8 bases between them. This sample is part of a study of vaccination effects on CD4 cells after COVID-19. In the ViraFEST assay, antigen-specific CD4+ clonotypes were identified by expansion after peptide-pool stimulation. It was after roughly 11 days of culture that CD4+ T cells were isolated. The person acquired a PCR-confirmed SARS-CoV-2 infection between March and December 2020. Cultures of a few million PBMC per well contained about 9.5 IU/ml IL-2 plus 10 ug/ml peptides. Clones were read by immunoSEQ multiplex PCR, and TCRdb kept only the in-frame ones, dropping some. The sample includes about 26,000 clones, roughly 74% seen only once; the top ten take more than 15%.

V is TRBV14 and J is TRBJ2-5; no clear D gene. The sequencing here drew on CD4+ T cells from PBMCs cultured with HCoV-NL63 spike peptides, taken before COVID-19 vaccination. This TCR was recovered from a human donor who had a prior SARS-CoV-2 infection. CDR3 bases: TGTGCCAGCAGCCAAGATTGGGTCAAAGAGACCCAGTACTTC. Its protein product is CASSQDWVKETQYF.